This entry lists 21 T cell receptor beta chains sequenced from one sample in a study of CD8+ T cells in alopecia areata. Extracted RNA was reverse transcribed into cDNA, the sequencing template. Clones were read by immunoSEQ multiplex PCR, and TCRdb kept only the in-frame ones, dropping some. This table has about 200,000 clones, approximately 53% appearing once. Sequenced: CD8+ T cells sorted from blood. The receptors originated from a human donor in good health.

There are a few counts of this clone. The genes are TRBV29-1 and TRBJ2-7, with D possibly matching TRBD1 (6 bases). Germline V gene lookup returns CDR1 SQVTM and CDR2 ANQGSEA. This CDR3 is built from 13 residues. The V and J ends lost 4 bases and 0 bases respectively, with 10 bases between them. The CDR3 region is CSVVGHPSYEQYF. As DNA, the CDR3 is TGCAGCGTTGTGGGACACCCCTCCTACGAGCAGTACTTC.

In its sample, this clone was seen a few times. The V gene is TRBV9, the J gene TRBJ2-7; maybe TRBD2 (5 bases). From germline, CDR1 is SGDLS and CDR2 YYNGEE. Trimming stripped 3 bases from V and 3 bases from J, with 13 bases between. CDR3 length: 14 amino acids. DNA for the CDR3: TGTGCCAGCAGCGCCGCCTTAGAGGGCTACGAGCAGTACTTC. The encoded protein is CASSAALEGYEQYF.

The rearrangement links TRBV7-9 to TRBJ1-2; maybe TRBD1 (6 bases). The CDR3 loop spans 11 amino acids. The germline V gene has CDR1 SEHNR and CDR2 FQNEAQ (reference sequence). The V and J ends lost 6 bases and 7 bases respectively, with 9 bases between them. The CDR3 sequence: CASSGGGGYTF. For the CDR3, the DNA is TGTGCCAGCAGTGGGGGCGGTGGCTACACCTTC.

This clone has only one observation. This chain uses TRBV27 with TRBJ2-7; 10 bases align to TRBD1. The CDR3 spans 15 residues. Per germline, CDR1 MNHEY and CDR2 SMNVEV (reference sequence). V lost 4 bases and J lost 5; bases outside the gene matches: 8. The CDR3 reads CASSSPVTGGNEQYF. DNA of the CDR3: TGTGCCAGCAGTTCCCCCGTGACAGGGGGCAACGAGCAGTACTTC.

The chain joins TRBV7-9 to TRBJ2-7, with TRBD1 identical over 7 bases. Germline V gives CDR1 SEHNR, CDR2 FQNEAQ (reference sequence). The CDR3 consists of 14 residues. V lost 9 bases to trimming and J lost 1 base; unmatched junction nucleotides: 9. The chain's CDR3 is CARNQQGTSYEQYF. CDR3 bases: TGTGCCAGGAACCAACAGGGGACATCCTACGAGCAGTACTTC.

There are a few counts of this clone. The rearrangement links TRBV15 to TRBJ2-5; 8 bases line up with TRBD1. CDR3 length: 15 residues. Germline CDR1 and CDR2: LNHNV and YYDKDF (reference sequence). V was pared by 0 bases and J by 4 bases, with 4 bases of the junction left unmatched. The DNA for the CDR3 is TGTGCCACCAGCAGAGAAGCGCAGGGGGCAGAGACCCAGTACTTC. Encoded protein: CATSREAQGAETQYF.

The rearrangement uses TRBV2 and TRBJ2-7, with D unresolved. CDR1 and CDR2 (germline): SNHLY, FYNNEI. With 7 bases removed from V and 0 bases from J, the gap between germline ends came to 7 bases. CDR3 length: 12 amino acids. As DNA, the CDR3 is TGTGCCAGCATCGGTGACTCCTACGAGCAGTACTTC. It is translated as CASIGDSYEQYF.

This chain joins TRBV30 and TRBJ2-2; D remains unclear. This CDR3 spans 15 amino acids. Germline lookup yields CDR1 GTSNPN and CDR2 SVGIG (reference sequence). Trimming took off 0 bases at V and 0 bases at J, with 8 bases between the two ends. CDR3 protein: CAWSVNWANTGELFF. In nucleotides, the CDR3 is TGTGCCTGGAGTGTAAATTGGGCGAACACCGGGGAGCTGTTTTTT.

This chain links TRBV13 with TRBJ2-7; tentatively, D is TRBD2 (5 bases). Germline assignment: CDR1 PRHDT and CDR2 FYEKMQ (reference sequence). The CDR3 is made up of 14 amino acids. With 5 bases removed from V and 7 bases from J, the gap between germline ends came to 18 bases. CDR3 nucleotides: TGTGCCAGCAGCCCGACGGGAAGTAAGTGGGAGCAGTACTTC. Its protein product is CASSPTGSKWEQYF.

Only one count was recorded for this clone. V usage is TRBV25-1 and J usage is TRBJ1-2; 9 nucleotides match TRBD1. Germline CDR1 reads MGHDK; CDR2 reads SYGVNS. With V trimmed by 4 bases and J by 8 bases, 2 bases remained unmatched. The CDR3 is 12 amino acids. CDR3 region: CASSGTGVGYTF. The CDR3 DNA reads TGTGCCAGCAGTGGGACAGGGGTAGGCTACACCTTC.

This clone was detected once. The CDR3 sequence is CASSQFPDPTGAYGYTF. The DNA of the CDR3 is TGCGCCAGCAGCCAATTCCCAGACCCGACAGGGGCCTATGGCTACACCTTC. The chain links TRBV4-1 to TRBJ1-2; TRBD1 aligns across 8 bases. J was trimmed by 4 bases and V by 2 bases; bases with no gene match: 12. This CDR3 has 17 amino acids. Germline CDR1 MGHRA, CDR2 YSYEKL.

This clone was counted a few times. The V and J genes are TRBV27 and TRBJ2-7; D gene unclear. V was trimmed by 4 bases and J by 7 bases, leaving 11 bases between them. This CDR3 region has 12 residues. Germline loops: CDR1 MNHEY, CDR2 SMNVEV (reference sequence). The CDR3 DNA is TGTGCCAGCAGTTCCCTCCCACCGGAGCAGTACTTC. Its protein is CASSSLPPEQYF.

This clone has just a few counts. The gene calls are TRBV15 and TRBJ1-2; 7 positions agree with TRBD1. CDR1 and CDR2 (germline): LNHNV, YYDKDF (reference sequence). The CDR3 length is 13 residues. V lost 3 bases, J lost 7 bases, and 5 bases stayed unmatched. The CDR3 is CATSSEGAGGYTF. The CDR3 DNA is TGTGCCACCAGCAGTGAGGGGGCTGGTGGCTACACCTTC.

The J gene is TRBJ2-5, the V gene TRBV6-5; TRBD1 aligns across 8 bases. Trimming took 2 bases from V and 5 from J; bases not matched to a gene: 1. The CDR3 runs 13 residues. CDR1 is MNHEY and CDR2 is SVGAGI in the germline V gene. The CDR3 loop reads CASSYGQGETQYF. The CDR3 nucleotides are TGTGCCAGCAGTTACGGACAGGGCGAGACCCAGTACTTC.

This chain connects TRBV29-1 to TRBJ1-2, with D tentatively TRBD1 (6 bases). The CDR3 spans 11 residues. Germline V gives CDR1 SQVTM, CDR2 ANQGSEA. V shed 4 bases and J shed 8 bases, with 11 bases lying between them. For the CDR3, the DNA is TGCAGCGTTGGAAAGGGGGAGGGCTACACCTTC. This translates into CSVGKGEGYTF. The variable domain in full, completed from reference TRBV29-1 and TRBJ1-2, reads SAVISQKPSRDICQRGTSLTIQCQVDSQVTMMFWYRQQPGQSLTLIATANQGSEATYESGFVIDKFPISRPNLTFSTLTVSNMSPEDSSIYLCSVGKGEGYTFGSGTRLTVV.

The chain has TRBV25-1 and TRBJ1-4, with 7 bases identical to TRBD1. J was trimmed by 8 bases and V by 3 bases; bases with no gene match: 6. CDR3 length equals 14 residues. The germline gives CDR1 MGHDK, CDR2 SYGVNS. CDR3 nucleotides: TGTGCCAGCAGTGATCGGGGGACAGCGGAAAAACTGTTTTTT. This codes for CASSDRGTAEKLFF.

In this sample, this clone turned up a few times. Other DNA sequences within the sample encode an identical CDR3. This rearrangement joins TRBV15 to TRBJ1-2; D gene uncertain. Germline CDR1 reads LNHNV; CDR2 reads YYDKDF (reference sequence). The CDR3 spans 13 residues. V was pared by 0 bases and J by 4 bases, with 6 bases between. CDR3 sequence (DNA): TGTGCCACCAGCAGAGATCTGAGCTATGGCTACACCTTC. This sequence encodes CATSRDLSYGYTF. The entire variable domain, with the rest obtained from reference TRBV15 and TRBJ1-2, is as follows: DAMVIQNPRYQVTQFGKPVTLSCSQTLNHNVMYWYQQKSSQAPKLLFHYYDKDFNNEADTPDNFQSRRPNTSFCFLDIRSPGLGDTAMYLCATSRDLSYGYTFGSGTRLTVV.

This clone was detected only once. The V and J genes are TRBV30 and TRBJ2-2; D gene unclear. CDR3 length: 13 residues. V lost 0 bases, J lost 6 bases, and 8 bases lay in between. Germline-derived CDR1 and CDR2 are GTSNPN and SVGIG (reference sequence). This CDR3 reads CAWSVLSPGELFF. The DNA of the CDR3 is TGTGCCTGGAGTGTACTTTCCCCCGGGGAGCTGTTTTTT.

This clone was seen just once. The chain uses TRBV9 and TRBJ1-3; TRBD1 matches at 8 bases. Germline CDR1 SGDLS, CDR2 YYNGEE. The CDR3 is 15 amino acids. J was trimmed by 3 bases and V by 3 bases; bases with no gene match: 5. The CDR3 DNA follows: TGTGCCAGCAGCGCGACAGGGGTTAATGGAAACACCATATATTTT. Protein: CASSATGVNGNTIYF.

The DNA for the CDR3 is TGCGCCAGCAGCCGCCCACCGGGAGAGACCCAGTACTTC. Translating it yields CASSRPPGETQYF. The J gene is TRBJ2-5, the V gene TRBV5-1; D call uncertain. Germline V gene sequence: CDR1 SGHRS, CDR2 YFSETQ. The germline V and J ends were trimmed by 4 bases and 4 bases, with 11 bases remaining between them. The CDR3 has 13 amino acids. Complete variable domain (other parts from reference TRBV5-1 and TRBJ2-5): KAGVTQTPRYLIKTRGQQVTLSCSPISGHRSVSWYQQTPGQGLQFLFEYFSETQRNKGNFPGRFSGRQFSNSRSEMNVSTLELGDSALYLCASSRPPGETQYFGPGTRLLVL.

The rearrangement joins TRBV27 to TRBJ2-5, with a tentative D call TRBD2 (5 bases). The V end lost 2 bases, the J end lost 4 bases, and 11 bases lay between the germline ends. The CDR3 extends over 14 amino acids. Germline-derived CDR1 and CDR2 are MNHEY and SMNVEV (reference sequence). CDR3 in amino acids: CASSLGLAGETQYF. CDR3 nucleotide sequence: TGTGCCAGCAGTTTAGGCCTAGCTGGAGAGACCCAGTACTTC.